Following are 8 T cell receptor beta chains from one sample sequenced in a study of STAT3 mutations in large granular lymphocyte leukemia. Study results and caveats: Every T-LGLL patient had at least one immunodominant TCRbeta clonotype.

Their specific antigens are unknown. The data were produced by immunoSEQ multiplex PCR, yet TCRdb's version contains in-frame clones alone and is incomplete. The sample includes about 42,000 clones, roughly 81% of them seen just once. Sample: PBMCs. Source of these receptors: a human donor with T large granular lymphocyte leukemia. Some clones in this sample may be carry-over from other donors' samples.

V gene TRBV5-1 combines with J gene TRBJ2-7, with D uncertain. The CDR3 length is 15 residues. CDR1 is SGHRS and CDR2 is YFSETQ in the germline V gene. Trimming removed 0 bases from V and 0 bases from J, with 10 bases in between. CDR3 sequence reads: CASSLDYAASYEQYF. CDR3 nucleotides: TGCGCCAGCAGCTTGGATTATGCGGCCTCCTACGAGCAGTACTTC.

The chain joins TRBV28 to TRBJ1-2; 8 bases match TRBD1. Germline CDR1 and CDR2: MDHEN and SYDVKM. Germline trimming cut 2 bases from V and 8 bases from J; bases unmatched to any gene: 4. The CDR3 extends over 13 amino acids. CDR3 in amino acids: CASSLPGGAGYTF. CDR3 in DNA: TGTGCCAGCAGTTTACCAGGGGGCGCGGGCTACACCTTC.

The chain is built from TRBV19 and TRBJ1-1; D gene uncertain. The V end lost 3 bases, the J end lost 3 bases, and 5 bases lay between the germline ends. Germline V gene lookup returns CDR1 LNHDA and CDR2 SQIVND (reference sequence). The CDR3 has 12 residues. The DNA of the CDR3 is TGTGCCAGTAGTATTGCGGACACTGAAGCTTTCTTT. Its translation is CASSIADTEAFF.

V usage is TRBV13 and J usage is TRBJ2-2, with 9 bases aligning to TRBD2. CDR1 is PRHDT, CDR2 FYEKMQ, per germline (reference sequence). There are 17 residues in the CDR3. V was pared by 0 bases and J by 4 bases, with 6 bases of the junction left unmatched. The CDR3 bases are TGTGCCAGCAGCTTAGGGACGAGCGGGGGGCTCACCGGGGAGCTGTTTTTT. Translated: CASSLGTSGGLTGELFF. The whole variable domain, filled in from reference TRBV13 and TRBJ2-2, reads AAGVIQSPRHLIKEKRETATLKCYPIPRHDTVYWYQQGPGQDPQFLISFYEKMQSDKGSIPDRFSAQQFSDYHSELNMSSLELGDSALYFCASSLGTSGGLTGELFFGEGSRLTVL.

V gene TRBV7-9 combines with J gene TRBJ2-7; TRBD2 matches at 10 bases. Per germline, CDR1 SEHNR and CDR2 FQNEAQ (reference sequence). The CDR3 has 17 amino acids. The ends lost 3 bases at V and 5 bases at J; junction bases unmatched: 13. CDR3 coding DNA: TGTGCCAGCAGCTTCCTAGCGGGGGTCCCAGCGGTCCACGAGCAGTACTTC. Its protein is CASSFLAGVPAVHEQYF.

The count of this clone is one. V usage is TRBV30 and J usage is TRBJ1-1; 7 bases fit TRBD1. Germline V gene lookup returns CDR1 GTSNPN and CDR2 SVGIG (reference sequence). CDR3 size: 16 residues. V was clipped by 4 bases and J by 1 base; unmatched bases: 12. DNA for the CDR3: TGTGCCTGGACGGAAAAGGGGGCGCGGGGGAACACTGAAGCTTTCTTT. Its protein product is CAWTEKGARGNTEAFF.

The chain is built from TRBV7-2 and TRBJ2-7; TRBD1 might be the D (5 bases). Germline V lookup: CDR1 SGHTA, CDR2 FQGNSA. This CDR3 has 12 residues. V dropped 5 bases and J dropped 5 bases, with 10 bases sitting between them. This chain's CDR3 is CASSPGIHEQYF. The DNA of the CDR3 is TGTGCCAGCAGCCCAGGGATCCACGAGCAGTACTTC.

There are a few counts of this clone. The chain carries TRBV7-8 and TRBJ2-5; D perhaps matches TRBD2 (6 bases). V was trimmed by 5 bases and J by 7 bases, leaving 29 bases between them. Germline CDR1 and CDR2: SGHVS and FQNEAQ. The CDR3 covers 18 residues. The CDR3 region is CASSTGPAASAVSRTQYF. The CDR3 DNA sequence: TGTGCCAGCAGCACAGGACCTGCGGCTAGCGCGGTTAGTAGGACCCAGTACTTC.